This TCR beta chain was recorded in a study of beta chain features in type 1 diabetes (dated by TCRdb to 2017 to 2018). Regarding the complete study: No differences in mean age, gender distribution, total cell number or subset yield were found between patients and healthy donors. A total of just under 110,000,000 sorted cells were examined across all samples, and RNA yield correlated strongly with the number of cells per subset. In the study, TCRB repertoires of sorted circulating CD4+ T cell subsets from recently diagnosed type 1 diabetes patients were compared with those of matched healthy donors. Regulatory and stem cell-like memory subsets were isolated from only 8 patients and about eight healthy donors, whereas naive and central memory subsets came from all 28 donors.

Notes on this clone: Its binding antigen is unknown. Base qualities are not provided; no much larger clone lies one nucleotide away. Other nucleotide sequences in the sample specify the same CDR3.

The entire isolated RNA was reverse transcribed using the High Capacity cDNA Reverse Transcription Kit, and thus expressed TCRB transcripts were sequenced. Deep immunoSEQ sequencing was performed on naive, central memory and regulatory T cell samples, with an average of roughly 3.3 million total reads per sample. Sorted cells were lysed in RLT buffer, and RNA was extracted using DNase-treated RNeasy Micro or Mini kits according to cell number. Each cell subset was processed separately to prevent cross-contamination, with patient and healthy donor samples processed together. The immunoSEQ multiplex PCR was used to amplify TCRB sequences from cDNA, yielding 87-bp fragments that span the CDR3 region. Sequencing of the amplicons was performed on the Illumina HiSeq platform. Under the source paper's analysis protocol: Synthetic template baselines were used to correct PCR bias computationally, reads within Hamming distance 2 were collapsed, and singletons that could not be merged were discarded. Reads were aligned against IMGT so that V, D and J genes, CDR3 length and insertions or deletions at six rearrangement sites could be assigned. Clonotype counts were normalized to sorted cell number within each subset before computing true diversity and Gini coefficients with the tcR R package. Repertoire sharing was quantified using the overlap coefficient calculated on TCRB nucleotide sequences. This is the immuneACCESS table as TCRdb keeps it, with only in-frame sequences that have V and J called. A part of the clones is gone; compared with another copy, unresolved V genes explain less than half, and the rest is unexplained. The DNA was the basis for D and trimming; V, J and clone size are from that table. Within this sample are some 220,000 clones, with roughly 10% of them counted one time only. The ten top clones hold roughly 1.4% of the sample.

Each donor gave one peripheral blood draw, averaging approximately 110 mL, which was collected into heparinised tubes. A BD FACSAria II was used to sort naive, central memory, regulatory and stem cell-like memory CD4+ T cells with a panel that included CD45RO, CCR7, CD25, CD127, CD95 and CD27. Every sorted population had a purity above 95%. PBMCs were isolated immediately by Lymphoprep density gradient centrifugation and stained directly without culture. To minimize batch effects, samples were stained and sorted in pairs, one healthy donor with one patient per experiment. V gives up 4 bases and J gives up 2 bases, and the segment between their germline ends measures 9 bases. There are 13 amino acids in the CDR3, from cysteine to phenylalanine inclusive. Only CDR3 DNA remains: 39 bases, in frame from the first base. The germline V gene yields MGHRA for CDR1 and YSYEKL for CDR2. The paper's findings and limits, for the study overall: Only small numbers of individuals were included in the HLA sub-analyses, which left unresolved whether HLA type had any influence on TCRB rearrangement. At VDJ recombination sites, type 1 diabetes patients had fewer insertions and more deleted nucleotides, which implies abnormalities in thymic rearrangement. Because cDNA was sequenced instead of genomic DNA, activated cells with high expression could be over-represented, although the groups did not differ in activation or CD3 levels. Naive, central memory and regulatory TCRB repertoires appeared to be more similar among patients than among healthy donors. Shorter templates might be favored by PCR, yet because patient and control samples were amplified and corrected together, any such skew would affect both groups equally. In all four CD4+ subsets, TCRB CDR3 length was moderately but significantly shorter in type 1 diabetes patients.

The sequencing input was central memory CD4+ T cells from blood. The receptor was derived from a man between 18 and 29 years old in good health. Here the chain combines TRBV4-1 and TRBJ2-7; the D gene is tentatively TRBD1 or TRBD2, each matching 5 bases. The sequenced DNA: TGCGCCAGCAGCCGGGACCCTACCTACGAGCAGTACTTC. Its protein is CASSRDPTYEQYF.